This T cell receptor beta chain was obtained from a study of blood T cell repertoires in COVID-19. Study summary: Samples representing acute and convalescent COVID-19 were sourced from the United States, Italy and Spain.

Clinical history as reported by participants underpinned cohort assignment. TCRdb's copy holds only in-frame clones and misses some; the assay was immunoSEQ multiplex PCR. The data show fewer than 200,000 clones, 82% seen once. The CDR3 totals 16 residues. J lost 2 bases, V lost 4 bases, and 8 bases had no gene match. Per germline, CDR1 SGHNT and CDR2 YYREEE (reference sequence). This chain joins TRBV5-4 and TRBJ1-2; 10 nucleotides align to TRBD1. Specimen: PBMCs or T cells enriched from blood (not recorded which). This receptor was identified in a man aged 55 to 70 who had recovered from COVID-19. In DNA, the CDR3 is TGTGCCAGCAGCACCAGGACAGGGGGGAGGAACTATGGCTACACCTTC. This encodes CASSTRTGGRNYGYTF.